The 23 T cell receptor beta chains reported below all come from one sample, sequenced in a study of read filtering for tumor transcriptome and immune sequencing. This library used around 400 ng RNA and molecular barcoded adaptors spanning alpha/delta and beta/gamma chains. Each CDR3 protein gets one entry after TCRdb re-called the reads with MiXCR. The table lists tens of thousands of distinct CDR3 sequences, about a fifth of them singletons. The sequencing sample was made of a population of CD138-negative cells sorted from bone marrow. These receptors were taken from a donor aged 40 or older with multiple myeloma.

This clonotype was observed a few times. The chain carries TRBV19 and TRBJ1-2; no reliable D call. The CDR3 extends over 15 amino acids. Per germline, CDR1 LNHDA and CDR2 SQIVND (reference sequence). The V and J ends lost 3 bases and 2 bases respectively, with 13 bases between them. CDR3 sequence: CASSIAGSPNYGYTF. The CDR3 DNA reads as TGTGCCAGTAGTATCGCCGGGTCACCGAACTATGGCTACACCTTC.

This chain uses TRBV29-1 with TRBJ2-3; 16 bases are shared with TRBD2. V was pared by 6 bases and J by 2 bases, with 2 bases of the junction left unmatched. Germline CDR1 SQVTM, CDR2 ANQGSEA. This CDR3 contains 15 residues. CDR3 loop: CSVGTSGGVTDTQYF. The CDR3 DNA reads TGCAGCGTCGGGACTAGCGGGGGGGTCACAGATACGCAGTATTTT.

This clonotype was counted many times. The J gene is TRBJ2-3, the V gene TRBV5-1; D is uncertain. The CDR3 has 16 residues. Germline values: CDR1 SGHRS, CDR2 YFSETQ. V lost 2 bases to trimming and J lost 4 bases, with 17 bases between them. In DNA form, the CDR3 reads TGCGCCAGCAGCTTAGGTCTTGGTGGGAAAGCAGATACGCAGTATTTT. Residues: CASSLGLGGKADTQYF.

With respect to this clonotype: A much larger clone sits a single nucleotide away, making a read error possible. V is TRBV6-6 and J is TRBJ1-1; D is undetermined. The CDR3 is made up of 14 amino acids. Germline V CDR1 and CDR2: MNHNY, SVGAGI (reference sequence). CDR3 bases: TGTGCCAGCAGTTACATGGCCCTGAACACTGAAGCTCTCTTT. Encoded protein: CASSYMALNTEALF.

This clonotype was recorded at least ten times. An end of the junction does not agree with germline; a read error may underlie this. This chain connects TRBV20-1 to TRBJ1-5, with D possibly TRBD1 on 6 matching bases. From germline, CDR1 is DFQATT and CDR2 SNEGSKA (reference sequence). The CDR3 covers 14 residues. CDR3 coding DNA: TGCAGTGCTAGTAACGGCAGGGGCAATCAGCCCCAGCGTTTT. Translated, it gives CSASNGRGNQPQRF.

The genes are TRBV28 and TRBJ1-4; weak D call: TRBD1 (6 bases). Germline V gene lookup returns CDR1 MDHEN and CDR2 SYDVKM. The CDR3 extends over 12 amino acids. V shed 6 bases and J shed 7 bases, with 9 bases lying between them. CDR3 region: CASRAGAEKLFF. In DNA, the CDR3 is TGTGCCAGCAGGGCAGGGGCTGAAAAACTGTTTTTT.

Notes on this clonotype: A far larger clone is only one base removed, so a read error is likely. This chain uses TRBV18 with TRBJ1-4; D possibly matches TRBD1 or TRBD2 (6 bases each). With the DNA end fitting TRBJ2-3 better, the J assignment may be wrong. The CDR3 spans 13 residues. Germline values: CDR1 KGHSH, CDR2 LQKENI. This CDR3 reads CASSRGGRDTQYF. As DNA, the CDR3 is TGTGCCAGCTCACGTGGGGGGCGGGATACGCAGTATTTT.

The chain has TRBV28 and TRBJ2-2, with D perhaps being TRBD1 or TRBD2 (5 bases each). CDR1 and CDR2 (germline): MDHEN, SYDVKM. This CDR3 is 14 amino acids long. Between the trimmed V and J ends, which lost 7 bases and 17 bases, there was a span of 26 bases. CDR3 sequence (DNA): TGTGCCAGCACCCGGGGCGGACACACCGGGGTGCTATTTTTT. It encodes CASTRGGHTGVLFF. The full variable domain, completed using reference TRBV28 and TRBJ2-2, is DVKVTQSSRYLVKRTGEKVFLECVQDMDHENMFWYRQDPGLGLRLIYFSYDVKMKEKGDIPEGYSVSREKKERFSLILESASTNQTSMYLCASTRGGHTGVLFFGEGSRLTVL.

On this clonotype itself: One base away lies a much larger clone, so this may be a sequencing read error. This sequence joins TRBV29-1 and TRBJ1-1; tentatively, D is TRBD1 (5 bases). Germline-derived CDR1 and CDR2 are SQVTM and ANQGSEA. V gave up 6 bases and J gave up 7 bases, with 18 bases separating them. The CDR3 has 13 residues. DNA of the CDR3: TGCAGCGTGGGGTCCGGGGACTACAATGAAGCTTTCTTT. This gives the protein CSVGSGDYNEAFF.

This clonotype was seen repeatedly, ten times or more. The chain has TRBV5-1 and TRBJ2-2; D may be TRBD1 or TRBD2 (5 bases each). The CDR3 sequence is 15 residues long. CDR1 is SGHRS and CDR2 is YFSETQ in the germline V gene. Trimming removed 6 bases from V and 0 bases from J, with 12 bases in between. This CDR3 reads CASTSGTANTGELFF. CDR3 nucleotides: TGCGCCAGCACGTCCGGGACGGCGAACACCGGGGAGCTGTTTTTT.

This clonotype has a count of ten or more. The gene calls are TRBV4-1 and TRBJ1-4; 7 bases fit TRBD1. Germline V gene sequence: CDR1 MGHRA, CDR2 YSYEKL. The CDR3 is made up of 15 amino acids. J gave up 8 bases and V 0 bases, and 6 bases lay outside the gene matches. CDR3 residues: CASSQEQGSGEKLFF. CDR3 in DNA: TGCGCCAGCAGCCAAGAACAGGGGTCCGGCGAAAAACTGTTTTTT.

The chain uses TRBV30 and TRBJ1-5; D call uncertain. Germline CDR1 reads GTSNPN; CDR2 reads SVGIG (reference sequence). The CDR3 sequence is 14 residues long. Trimming removed 0 bases at V and 7 bases at J, with 13 bases between. The CDR3 region is CAWSVFVSGQPQHF. The CDR3, as DNA: TGTGCCTGGAGTGTATTTGTCTCGGGGCAGCCCCAGCATTTT.

Points on this clonotype: A read error may account for a junction end that differs from germline. The chain is built from TRBV11-2 and TRBJ2-1, with 9 bases aligning to TRBD2. Per germline, CDR1 SGHAT and CDR2 FQNNGV. This CDR3 has 17 amino acids. Here the CDR3 reads CASSSVAGALSYDEQFF. For the CDR3, the DNA is TGTGCCAGCAGCTCCGTAGCGGGGGCCCTTTCCTACGATGAGCAGTTCTTC.

This clonotype was seen ten or more times. The chain joins TRBV24-1 to TRBJ2-1, with 8 bases aligning to TRBD1. V lost 7 bases and J lost 8; bases outside the gene matches: 12. Germline V lookup: CDR1 KGHDR, CDR2 SFDVKD. The CDR3 has 15 residues. DNA for the CDR3: TGTGCCACCAGCGAAAGGACAGGGCAGTGGGATGAGCAGTTCTTC. It translates to CATSERTGQWDEQFF.

This clonotype was recorded at least ten times. The CDR3 sequence: CATSEYRGYEQFF. CDR3 nucleotides: TGTGCCACCAGTGAATACAGGGGATATGAGCAGTTCTTC. This chain links TRBV24-1 with TRBJ2-1, with TRBD1 matching 7 bases. In germline, CDR1 is KGHDR, CDR2 SFDVKD. The CDR3 runs 13 residues. Trimming removed 4 bases from V and 8 bases from J; junction bases left unmatched: 4.

Comment on this clonotype: A far larger clone is off by one base, so a read error is likely. The chain joins TRBV7-6 to TRBJ1-6; 8 bases align to TRBD1. This CDR3 comprises 15 residues. Germline V gene sequence: CDR1 SGHVS, CDR2 FNYEAQ. The DNA of the CDR3 is TGTGCCAGCAGCTCCGGGGACAGGCTTGGTTCACCCCCCCACTTT. Translated, it gives CASSSGDRLGSPPHF.

This clonotype was recorded a few times. The J gene is TRBJ1-6, the V gene TRBV5-1; a possible D gene is TRBD1 (5 bases). Germline V gene sequence: CDR1 SGHRS, CDR2 YFSETQ. Trimming cost V 4 bases and J 3 bases, with 11 bases left between them. This CDR3 is built from 15 residues. CDR3 loop: CASSPRGGYNSPLHF. The CDR3, as DNA: TGCGCCAGCAGCCCCCGTGGGGGCTATAATTCACCCCTCCACTTT.

V gene TRBV12-3 or TRBV12-4 combines with J gene TRBJ1-5, with TRBD1 identical over 8 bases. The V and J ends lost 4 bases and 7 bases, in that order; junction bases with no gene match: 3. The CDR3 has 13 amino acids. Written as DNA, the CDR3 is TGTGCCAGCAGTTCCGACAGGGGCCAGCCCCAGCATTTT. This gives the protein CASSSDRGQPQHF.

Worth noting for this clonotype: Sequence at one end of the junction differs from germline and may be a read error. In DNA form, the CDR3 reads TGTGCCAGCAGCCAAGAGTTGGGGGGCAATCAGCCCCAGCATTTT. This translates into CASSQELGGNQPQHF. V gene TRBV4-1 combines with J gene TRBJ1-5, with TRBD1 as a possible D gene (5 bases). Germline V gene sequence: CDR1 MGHRA, CDR2 YSYEKL. The CDR3 spans 15 residues.

The chain carries TRBV15 and TRBJ2-2; 12 bases are shared with TRBD2. The germline CDR1 and CDR2 sequences are LNHNV and YYDKDF (reference sequence). V shed 6 bases and J 0 bases; nucleotides not matched to a gene: 11. This CDR3 contains 19 residues. CDR3 region: CATRRLAGELLTNTGELFF. The DNA for the CDR3 is TGTGCCACCAGGAGACTAGCGGGGGAACTCCTTACGAACACCGGGGAGCTGTTTTTT. The full variable domain, its missing parts supplied by reference TRBV15 and TRBJ2-2, is DAMVIQNPRYQVTQFGKPVTLSCSQTLNHNVMYWYQQKSSQAPKLLFHYYDKDFNNEADTPDNFQSRRPNTSFCFLDIRSPGLGDTAMYLCATRRLAGELLTNTGELFFGEGSRLTVL.

This clonotype has more than one count but fewer than ten. J is TRBJ1-1 and V is TRBV2; 8 nucleotides line up with TRBD1. The CDR3 is made up of 14 amino acids. The J segment lost 1 base and the V segment lost 3 bases, leaving 1 base of the junction unmatched. Germline values: CDR1 SNHLY, CDR2 FYNNEI. CDR3 amino acids: CASSEGTGNTEAFF. CDR3 sequence (DNA): TGTGCCAGCAGTGAGGGGACAGGGAACACTGAAGCTTTCTTT.

This clonotype was recorded many times. This rearrangement joins TRBV25-1 to TRBJ2-7; D is uncertain. Trimming took 4 bases from V and 6 from J, leaving 10 bases between them. The germline V gene has CDR1 MGHDK and CDR2 SYGVNS. The CDR3 runs 12 residues. Here the CDR3 DNA reads TGTGCCAGCAGTGTAGGCTCCCTCGAGCAGTACTTC. Protein: CASSVGSLEQYF.

This clonotype has at least ten counts. The CDR3 here is CASSLEVGTEAFF. For the CDR3, the DNA is TGCGCCAGCAGCTTGGAAGTTGGCACTGAAGCTTTCTTT. The rearrangement links TRBV5-1 to TRBJ1-1; D remains ambiguous. CDR1 SGHRS and CDR2 YFSETQ come from the germline V gene. Trimming removed 0 bases from V and 4 bases from J, with 7 bases in between. This CDR3 has 13 amino acids. Full variable domain (outside the CDR3, taken from reference TRBV5-1 and TRBJ1-1): KAGVTQTPRYLIKTRGQQVTLSCSPISGHRSVSWYQQTPGQGLQFLFEYFSETQRNKGNFPGRFSGRQFSNSRSEMNVSTLELGDSALYLCASSLEVGTEAFFGQGTRLTVV.